The 27 T cell receptor beta chains in this list originate from one sample, sequenced in a study of shared clonotypes between healthy human individuals. CD45RO-negative, CCR7-positively selected cells formed the naive CD8 fraction, excluding terminally differentiated effector memory CD45RA+ cells. TCRdb's copy holds only in-frame clones and misses some; the assay was immunoSEQ multiplex PCR. The repertoire includes about 680,000 clones, just over 90% of them detected once, and 24% sits in the top ten. Sequenced input: naive CD8+ T cells sorted from blood. The receptors were sampled from a man aged 30 to 45 in good health.

The DNA for the CDR3 is TGTGCCTGGAGTGTACAGGCCTACGAGCAGTACTTC. Translating it yields CAWSVQAYEQYF. This sequence joins TRBV30 and TRBJ2-7; D possibly corresponds to TRBD1 (5 bases). The CDR3 loop spans 12 amino acids. The V gene's germline CDR1 is GTSNPN and CDR2 SVGIG (reference sequence). Trimming pared 0 bases from V and 2 bases from J, leaving 5 bases between.

The chain links TRBV27 to TRBJ2-1; 9 bases map to TRBD2. V dropped 3 bases and J dropped 5; count of bases not matched to a gene: 14. Germline V gene lookup returns CDR1 MNHEY and CDR2 SMNVEV (reference sequence). The CDR3 runs 18 residues. The CDR3, as DNA: TGTGCCAGCAGTTTTCTAGGGAGCGGTAGCGGGAGAGACAATGAGCAGTTCTTC. This gives the protein CASSFLGSGSGRDNEQFF.

CDR3 protein: CASSAGPSFSYEQYF. DNA for the CDR3: TGTGCCAGCTCAGCCGGGCCTTCCTTCTCCTACGAGCAGTACTTC. The chain recombines TRBV18 with TRBJ2-7; D is undetermined. This CDR3 has 15 residues. Trimming removed 5 bases from V and 0 bases from J, with 14 bases in between. Germline CDR1 is KGHSH and CDR2 is LQKENI.

The rearrangement uses TRBV5-4 and TRBJ1-2; no firm D call. Trimming removed 3 bases from V and 4 bases from J, with 10 bases in between. The CDR3 has 13 residues. Germline CDR1 reads SGHNT; CDR2 reads YYREEE (reference sequence). The CDR3 reads CASSSPESYGYTF. The DNA of the CDR3 is TGTGCCAGCAGCTCGCCCGAGTCCTATGGCTACACCTTC.

The count of this clone is one. The J gene is TRBJ2-7, the V gene TRBV6-5, with 9 bases identical to TRBD2. V was pared by 0 bases and J by 1 base, with 4 bases of the junction left unmatched. Germline V gene data show CDR1 as MNHEY and CDR2 as SVGAGI. This CDR3 is 16 amino acids long. The CDR3 here is CASSYSSGGLSYEQYF. The CDR3 DNA is TGTGCCAGCAGTTACTCGAGCGGGGGGCTGTCCTACGAGCAGTACTTC.

The chain couples TRBV19 to TRBJ2-2; 7 bases are a match to TRBD2. The germline gives CDR1 LNHDA, CDR2 SQIVND (reference sequence). V gave up 7 bases and J gave up 4 bases; unmatched junction bases: 15. The CDR3 runs to 17 residues. The CDR3 reads CASTPSWLAEPTGELFF. The CDR3 DNA is TGTGCCAGTACCCCCTCTTGGCTAGCGGAACCCACCGGGGAGCTGTTTTTT.

This clone showed up many times. The chain joins TRBV5-4 to TRBJ1-1; no firm D call. This CDR3 is built from 14 residues. Trimming shortened V by 1 base and J by 5 bases, and 12 bases separated the two germline ends. Per the germline V gene, CDR1 is SGHNT and CDR2 is YYREEE (reference sequence). The CDR3 DNA is TGTGCCAGCAGCTTGACTATCGGCCAAACTGAAGCTTTCTTT. It encodes CASSLTIGQTEAFF.

The CDR3 bases are TGTGCCAGCAGTTACCAGGGCTCCTACAATGAGCAGTTCTTC. Its protein product is CASSYQGSYNEQFF. V is TRBV6-5 and J is TRBJ2-1, with a possible D match to TRBD1 (5 bases). Germline V gene lookup returns CDR1 MNHEY and CDR2 SVGAGI. The V gene lost 2 bases and the J gene lost 0 bases, with 5 bases spanning the gap. The CDR3 is made up of 14 amino acids.

V usage is TRBV7-4 and J usage is TRBJ2-5; 7 bases align to TRBD1. Germline CDR1 reads SGHVT; CDR2 reads SQSDAQ. V shed 6 bases and J 5 bases; nucleotides not matched to a gene: 6. The CDR3 is made up of 13 amino acids. The CDR3 here is CASSSGQFETQYF. The CDR3 DNA is TGTGCCAGCAGTTCGGGACAGTTTGAGACCCAGTACTTC. The variable domain in full, completed from reference TRBV7-4 and TRBJ2-5, reads GAGVSQSPRYKVAKRGRDVALRCDSISGHVTLYWYRQTLGQGSEVLTYSQSDAQRDKSGRPSGRFSAERPERSVSTLKIQRTEQGDSAVYLCASSSGQFETQYFGPGTRLLVL.

The rearrangement uses TRBV27 and TRBJ2-7, with a tentative D call TRBD2 (6 bases). Germline assignment: CDR1 MNHEY and CDR2 SMNVEV (reference sequence). This CDR3 has 13 amino acids. V gave up 1 base and J gave up 3 bases, with 7 bases separating them. CDR3 in DNA: TGTGCCAGCAGTTTATTAGCGGACTACGAGCAGTACTTC. This codes for CASSLLADYEQYF.

The chain carries TRBV7-6 and TRBJ2-7; D is possibly TRBD2 (6 bases). CDR1 and CDR2 from the germline V gene are SGHVS and FNYEAQ. The CDR3 is made up of 16 amino acids. V shed 5 bases and J shed 4 bases, with 21 bases lying between them. This CDR3 is CASSPRGLAPMYEQYF. As DNA, the CDR3 is TGTGCCAGCAGCCCGAGGGGTCTAGCGCCGATGTACGAGCAGTACTTC.

The chain uses TRBV11-3 and TRBJ2-4, with D possibly being TRBD1 (6 bases). This CDR3 is 12 amino acids long. Germline V gene data show CDR1 as SGHNT and CDR2 as YENEEA. V dropped 5 bases and J dropped 6 bases, with 8 bases sitting between them. CDR3 protein: CASSGGANIQYF. Written as DNA, the CDR3 is TGTGCCAGCAGCGGGGGCGCAAACATTCAGTACTTC.

The CDR3: CASSYEDGSTDTQYF. For the CDR3, the DNA is TGTGCCAGCAGTTACGAGGACGGATCCACAGATACGCAGTATTTT. V is TRBV6-5 and J is TRBJ2-3; D remains ambiguous. The germline V gene encodes CDR1 MNHEY and CDR2 SVGAGI. V dropped 2 bases and J dropped 2 bases, with 11 bases sitting between them. The CDR3 length is 15 residues.

The J gene is TRBJ2-6, the V gene TRBV28; D is unclear. There are 15 residues in the CDR3. V was pared by 4 bases and J by 0 bases, with 7 bases between. CDR1 is MDHEN and CDR2 is SYDVKM in the germline V gene. The CDR3: CASSSDLSGANVLTF. The CDR3 bases are TGTGCCAGCAGTTCTGATCTCTCTGGGGCCAACGTCCTGACTTTC.

CDR3 residues: CASSPEDTYQPQHF. CDR3 sequence (DNA): TGTGCCAGCAGCCCCGAGGACACTTATCAGCCCCAGCATTTT. V and J are TRBV27 and TRBJ1-5; weak D call: TRBD1 (5 bases). The CDR3 consists of 14 residues. The V gene's germline CDR1 is MNHEY and CDR2 SMNVEV (reference sequence). Deletions cut 6 bases from V and 5 bases from J, with 14 bases between.

The chain is built from TRBV10-1 and TRBJ2-7; D gene ambiguous. The germline V and J ends were trimmed by 0 bases and 9 bases, with 9 bases remaining between them. Germline CDR1 reads WNHNN; CDR2 reads SYGVQD (reference sequence). The CDR3 runs 12 residues. CDR3 sequence reads: CASSESKGWQYF. As DNA, the CDR3 is TGCGCCAGCAGTGAGTCGAAAGGTTGGCAGTACTTC.

V usage is TRBV4-1 and J usage is TRBJ2-7, with no clear D. The CDR3 is 12 residues long. Germline V gene data show CDR1 as MGHRA and CDR2 as YSYEKL. Trimming took off 0 bases at V and 7 bases at J, with 7 bases between the two ends. In DNA, the CDR3 is TGCGCCAGCAGCCAAGATATGACAGAGCAGTACTTC. Encoded protein: CASSQDMTEQYF.

J is TRBJ2-1 and V is TRBV4-3, with 7 bases that match TRBD2. Trimming removed 4 bases from V and 4 bases from J; junction bases left unmatched: 4. This CDR3 comprises 14 residues. CDR1 is LGHNA, CDR2 YSLEER, per germline. The CDR3 DNA reads TGCGCCAGCAGCCCGGAGCGGGGTTACAATGAGCAGTTCTTC. Residues: CASSPERGYNEQFF.

This clone was detected only once. The gene calls are TRBV7-3 and TRBJ2-3; 15 bases line up with TRBD2. V was clipped by 4 bases and J by 5 bases; unmatched bases: 1. Germline V gene sequence: CDR1 SGHTA, CDR2 FQGTGA. The CDR3 is 15 residues long. The DNA for the CDR3 is TGTGCCAGCAGCTCGGGACTAGCGGGAGGAGATACGCAGTATTTT. This gives the protein CASSSGLAGGDTQYF.

This clone was observed a few times. The V call is TRBV10-3, the J call TRBJ2-7; 11 nucleotides match TRBD2. Germline CDR1 reads ENHRY; CDR2 reads SYGVKD. The CDR3 length is 14 residues. The V and J ends lost 7 bases and 4 bases, in that order; junction bases with no gene match: 6. The DNA for the CDR3 is TGTGCCATCACCTCCGGGACTAGCGGATACGAGCAGTACTTC. Encoded protein: CAITSGTSGYEQYF.

This clone was counted only a few times. This chain uses TRBV7-9 with TRBJ1-1, with D perhaps matching TRBD1 (6 bases). Per the germline V gene, CDR1 is SEHNR and CDR2 is FQNEAQ (reference sequence). The V end lost 11 bases, the J end lost 2 bases, and 12 bases lay between the germline ends. The CDR3 spans 12 residues. As DNA, the CDR3 is TGTGCCGGGGGAGGGGGTAACACTGAAGCTTTCTTT. Translating gives CAGGGGNTEAFF. Using reference TRBV7-9 and TRBJ1-1 for the parts outside the CDR3, the full variable domain is DTGVSQNPRHKITKRGQNVTFRCDPISEHNRLYWYRQTLGQGPEFLTYFQNEAQLEKSRLLSDRFSAERPKGSFSTLEIQRTEQGDSAMYLCAGGGGNTEAFFGQGTRLTVV.

The chain links TRBV7-6 to TRBJ1-5; TRBD1 matches 9 bases. CDR3 length: 14 residues. V lost 8 bases and J lost 2; bases outside the gene matches: 4. CDR1 SGHVS and CDR2 FNYEAQ come from the germline V gene. The CDR3 is CASQDRGGNQPQHF. The CDR3 bases are TGTGCCAGCCAGGACAGGGGCGGCAATCAGCCCCAGCATTTT.

Worth noting for this clone: Relative to the germline gene, one junction end is altered; a read error may explain this. J is TRBJ2-5 and V is TRBV2; TRBD1 aligns across 7 bases. Germline V gene sequence: CDR1 SNHLY, CDR2 FYNNEI. The CDR3 runs 13 residues. CDR3 protein: CASSEGGKKTQYF. As DNA, the CDR3 is TGTGCCAGCAGCGAAGGGGGCAAAAAGACCCAGTACTTC. Based on the CDR3 plus reference TRBV2 and TRBJ2-5, the full variable domain is EPEVTQTPSHQVTQMGQEVILRCVPISNHLYFYWYRQILGQKVEFLVSFYNNEISEKSEIFDDQFSVERPDGSNFTLKIRSTKLEDSAMYFCASSEGGKKTQYFGPGTRLLVL.

In this sample, this clone turned up once. The rearrangement joins TRBV7-9 to TRBJ2-2, with 9 nucleotides matching TRBD2. CDR1 is SEHNR, CDR2 FQNEAQ, per germline (reference sequence). This CDR3 is built from 16 residues. Losses at the gene ends were 0 bases for V and 5 bases for J; bases not matched to a gene: 4. CDR3 loop: CASSLAIAGVTGELFF. In DNA, the CDR3 is TGTGCCAGCAGCTTAGCTATAGCGGGAGTTACCGGGGAGCTGTTTTTT.

The table lists this clone with a count of one. The chain carries TRBV7-6 and TRBJ2-5; 12 bases match TRBD2. The CDR3 length is 16 residues. With 4 bases clipped from V and 3 bases from J, the junction kept 6 bases outside the gene matches. Germline V CDR1 and CDR2: SGHVS, FNYEAQ. CDR3 amino acids: CASSSRTSGTKETQYF. CDR3 in DNA: TGTGCCAGCAGCTCCCGGACTAGCGGGACAAAAGAGACCCAGTACTTC.

CDR3 sequence reads: CASNQQDRGENIQYF. The CDR3, as DNA: TGTGCCAGCAACCAACAAGACAGGGGAGAAAACATTCAGTACTTC. This chain links TRBV6-6 with TRBJ2-4, with TRBD1 matching 8 bases. CDR3 length: 15 amino acids. V was clipped by 7 bases and J by 5 bases; unmatched bases: 10. The V gene's germline CDR1 is MNHNY and CDR2 SVGAGI (reference sequence).

V is TRBV7-6 and J is TRBJ2-5; D is ambiguous. Trimming cost V 2 bases and J 2 bases, with 12 bases left between them. The CDR3 length is 15 residues. The germline CDR1 and CDR2 sequences are SGHVS and FNYEAQ. Here the CDR3 reads CASSLFPAKQETQYF. The CDR3 nucleotides read TGTGCCAGCAGCTTATTCCCAGCAAAGCAAGAGACCCAGTACTTC.